This TCR beta chain originates from a study of blood T cell repertoires in COVID-19. On the study more broadly: Sample material is recorded as cDNA or gDNA derived from T cells, B-cell-depleted T cells, or PBMCs.

Ages ranged from roughly 18 to 100 years, with residence in 24 US areas. Grouping used clinical history reported by participants in a survey and questionnaire. Germline V gene lookup returns CDR1 LNHDA and CDR2 SQIVND (reference sequence). The CDR3 has 14 residues. V lost 7 bases, J lost 0 bases, and 10 bases lay in between. The method was immunoSEQ multiplex PCR; TCRdb's version includes in-frame clones alone and lacks a portion of them. The sample contains roughly 400,000 clones, about 88% of which appear only once. The chain carries TRBV19 and TRBJ1-3, with a possible D match to TRBD1 (6 bases). The receptor's source is a woman aged 18-30 years who had been exposed to COVID-19. Sequencing was carried out using PBMCs or T cells enriched from blood (not recorded which). The CDR3 DNA follows: TGTGCCAGTATTGGACAGCTCTCTGGAAACACCATATATTTT. This sequence encodes CASIGQLSGNTIYF.